These 6 T cell receptor beta chains came from one sample sequenced in a study of T cell responses to AZD1222 COVID-19 vaccine. Assay used: immunoSEQ multiplex PCR; TCRdb lists only in-frame clones, some missing. The sample lists about 110,000 clones, 92% occurring once. This specimen consisted of peripheral blood, obtained on day 0 of AZD1222 vaccination. The receptors shown here come from an adult in good health.

The chain employs TRBV24-1 and TRBJ2-7; TRBD2 matches 7 bases. Germline lookup yields CDR1 KGHDR and CDR2 SFDVKD. The CDR3 contains 13 residues. With V trimmed by 4 bases and J by 2 bases, 1 base remained unmatched. CDR3 nucleotides: TGTGCCACCAGTGACGGGGGGACCTACGAGCAGTACTTC. Translated: CATSDGGTYEQYF.

V and J are TRBV4-2 and TRBJ2-1; tentative D call: TRBD2 (5 bases). Germline CDR1 is LGHNA and CDR2 is YNFKEQ. The length of the CDR3 is 15 residues. V shed 0 bases and J shed 3 bases, with 9 bases lying between them. CDR3 coding DNA: TGTGCCAGCAGCCAAGACCGTACTAGCTACAATGAGCAGTTCTTC. Its translation: CASSQDRTSYNEQFF.

The chain joins TRBV4-2 to TRBJ1-3; D is unresolved. The CDR3 consists of 14 residues. Germline CDR1 is LGHNA and CDR2 is YNFKEQ. With 0 bases removed from V and 6 bases from J, the gap between germline ends came to 9 bases. CDR3 amino acids: CASSQDRITNTIYF. CDR3 bases: TGTGCCAGCAGCCAAGATAGAATCACAAACACCATATATTTT.

This sequence joins TRBV2 and TRBJ2-7; 7 bases match TRBD2. This CDR3 spans 16 amino acids. The J segment lost 7 bases and the V segment lost 2 bases, leaving 14 bases of the junction unmatched. Germline-derived CDR1 and CDR2 are SNHLY and FYNNEI. The CDR3 nucleotides read TGTGCCAGCAGTGAAAGCGGGGCTAGTACTTGGTATGAGCAGTACTTC. It yields the protein CASSESGASTWYEQYF.

The rearrangement uses TRBV2 and TRBJ1-1; no clear D. Germline V lookup: CDR1 SNHLY, CDR2 FYNNEI. The length of the CDR3 is 14 residues. With 6 bases removed from V and 3 bases from J, the gap between germline ends came to 14 bases. The CDR3: CASRDVGLDTEAFF. CDR3 nucleotide sequence: TGTGCCAGCAGGGATGTGGGGTTAGACACTGAAGCTTTCTTT.

This chain uses TRBV4-3 with TRBJ1-1; D gene uncertain. V was clipped by 5 bases and J by 6 bases, with 13 bases between them. Germline CDR1 LGHNA, CDR2 YSLEER. This CDR3 has 13 residues. CDR3 DNA: TGCGCCAGCAGCAGGGAACGGGGTCCTGAAGCTTTCTTT. This encodes CASSRERGPEAFF.